The 14 T cell receptor beta chains below were found in one sample sequenced in a study of CD8 T cells in Susac syndrome. RNA totalling roughly 0.45 to 1 ug underwent reverse transcription with random hexamers. TCRdb recomputed calls from the immunoSEQ multiplex PCR reads with MiXCR, one row per CDR3 protein. The repertoire includes approximately 70,000 distinct CDR3 sequences, 85% to 95% of them detected once, and roughly 0.24% sits in the top ten. The sample was CD8+ T cells from PBMCs. These receptors all come from a human donor in good health.

The V and J genes are TRBV6-2 or TRBV6-3 and TRBJ2-1; TRBD1 or TRBD2 may be the D gene (7 bases each). CDR3 size: 15 residues. The V and J ends lost 6 bases and 4 bases respectively, with 16 bases between them. Germline values: CDR1 MNHEY, CDR2 SVGEGT. CDR3: CASSPRGTEYNEQFF. CDR3 nucleotides: TGTGCCAGCAGCCCGCGGGGGACAGAGTACAATGAGCAGTTCTTC.

V is TRBV29-1 and J is TRBJ1-2; D perhaps matches TRBD1 (5 bases). The germline CDR1 and CDR2 sequences are SQVTM and ANQGSEA. The V end was cut by 0 bases, the J end by 4 bases, with 9 bases between. The CDR3 extends over 13 amino acids. The CDR3 loop reads CSVEDTGGYGYTF. The CDR3 nucleotides are TGCAGCGTTGAAGACACAGGTGGCTATGGCTACACCTTC.

This chain uses TRBV5-1 with TRBJ2-1; D ambiguous. V lost 3 bases to trimming and J lost 5 bases, with 12 bases between them. The CDR3 has 14 amino acids. Per the germline V gene, CDR1 is SGHRS and CDR2 is YFSETQ. The CDR3 bases are TGCGCCAGCAGCTGGAGTGTCATGAACAATGAGCAGTTCTTC. This encodes CASSWSVMNNEQFF.

This chain links TRBV28 with TRBJ1-6; perhaps TRBD1 as D (5 bases). This CDR3 spans 15 amino acids. Germline-derived CDR1 and CDR2 are MDHEN and SYDVKM. V lost 6 bases and J lost 5, with 14 bases in between. CDR3 in amino acids: CASRPGDRDNSPLHF. The CDR3, as DNA: TGTGCCAGCAGGCCTGGGGACCGAGATAATTCACCCCTCCACTTT.

V is TRBV14 and J is TRBJ1-2, with 9 bases matching TRBD1. V was pared by 1 base and J by 5 bases, with 5 bases of the junction left unmatched. Germline CDR1 is SGHDN and CDR2 is FVKESK. There are 15 residues in the CDR3. CDR3 loop: CASSQAPGQGYGYTF. The DNA for the CDR3 is TGTGCCAGCAGCCAAGCGCCGGGACAGGGTTATGGCTACACCTTC.

The chain links TRBV27 to TRBJ1-1, with D perhaps TRBD1 (6 bases). There are 14 residues in the CDR3. The V end lost 6 bases, the J end lost 1 base, and 12 bases lay between the germline ends. CDR1 is MNHEY and CDR2 is SMNVEV in the germline V gene (reference sequence). The CDR3 DNA reads TGTGCCAGCAGGGACCAAGGGGGGAACACTGAAGCTTTCTTT. It translates to CASRDQGGNTEAFF.

The chain couples TRBV7-3 to TRBJ2-2; 8 nucleotides agree with TRBD1. Looked up from germline, CDR1 is SGHTA and CDR2 is FQGTGA. This CDR3 has 17 residues. V dropped 1 base and J dropped 0; count of bases not matched to a gene: 4. The CDR3, as DNA: TGTGCCAGCAGCTTAAATGGACAGGGATCGAACACCGGGGAGCTGTTTTTT. This sequence encodes CASSLNGQGSNTGELFF.

This sequence joins TRBV9 and TRBJ1-6; no firm D call. V lost 3 bases and J 6 bases, leaving 13 bases between the germline ends. The germline V gene has CDR1 SGDLS and CDR2 YYNGEE. The CDR3 consists of 15 residues. CDR3 in amino acids: CASSEEDGINSPLHF. CDR3 DNA sequence: TGTGCCAGCAGCGAGGAGGACGGAATTAATTCACCCCTCCACTTT.

In its sample, this clonotype was seen once. The chain recombines TRBV28 with TRBJ1-5, with D possibly being TRBD1 (6 bases). CDR1 MDHEN and CDR2 SYDVKM come from the germline V gene. Trimming pared 6 bases from V and 6 bases from J, leaving 12 bases between. This CDR3 has 13 residues. CDR3 DNA: TGTGCCAGCAGGGGAACAGGGAGTCAGCCCCAGCATTTT. Its translation: CASRGTGSQPQHF.

This clonotype has a single count. The chain uses TRBV5-6 and TRBJ2-7; possible D gene TRBD1, 6 bases. CDR1 SGHDT and CDR2 YYEEEE come from the germline V gene. Trimming removed 2 bases at V and 2 bases at J, with 14 bases between. The CDR3 spans 15 residues. The CDR3 region has the DNA TGTGCCAGCAGCTTCCCCGAACAGGGCACCTACGAGCAGTACTTC. This sequence encodes CASSFPEQGTYEQYF.

This sequence joins TRBV20-1 and TRBJ2-1, with 8 nucleotides matching TRBD2. After removal of 0 bases from V and 6 bases from J, the junction contained 7 bases not matched to a gene. Germline CDR1 reads DFQATT; CDR2 reads SNEGSKA (reference sequence). The CDR3 extends over 15 amino acids. The CDR3 loop is CSARDPLAGSNEQFF. The DNA of the CDR3 is TGCAGTGCTAGAGATCCGCTAGCGGGTAGCAATGAGCAGTTCTTC.

The gene calls are TRBV7-9 and TRBJ2-1; D unresolved. CDR3 length: 14 residues. V lost 8 bases and J 5 bases, leaving 16 bases between the germline ends. The germline CDR1 and CDR2 sequences are SEHNR and FQNEAQ (reference sequence). DNA for the CDR3: TGTGCCAGCCTGCTTATTGGTAGGGACAATGAGCAGTTCTTC. Translation gives CASLLIGRDNEQFF.

The CDR3 bases are TGTGCCAGCAGCCAAAAAAGGGGGCAGAATTCACCCCTCCACTTT. Protein sequence: CASSQKRGQNSPLHF. J is TRBJ1-6 and V is TRBV4-2, with 7 bases matching TRBD1. From germline, CDR1 is LGHNA and CDR2 YNFKEQ. Germline trimming cut 2 bases from V and 7 bases from J; bases unmatched to any gene: 5. The CDR3 spans 15 residues.

This rearrangement joins TRBV9 to TRBJ2-3; 8 positions agree with TRBD2. Germline trimming cut 0 bases from V and 2 bases from J; bases unmatched to any gene: 5. The CDR3 covers 16 residues. The germline gives CDR1 SGDLS, CDR2 YYNGEE. CDR3 DNA: TGTGCCAGCAGCGTAGAGAGCGGGGGAACCACAGATACGCAGTATTTT. It specifies CASSVESGGTTDTQYF.